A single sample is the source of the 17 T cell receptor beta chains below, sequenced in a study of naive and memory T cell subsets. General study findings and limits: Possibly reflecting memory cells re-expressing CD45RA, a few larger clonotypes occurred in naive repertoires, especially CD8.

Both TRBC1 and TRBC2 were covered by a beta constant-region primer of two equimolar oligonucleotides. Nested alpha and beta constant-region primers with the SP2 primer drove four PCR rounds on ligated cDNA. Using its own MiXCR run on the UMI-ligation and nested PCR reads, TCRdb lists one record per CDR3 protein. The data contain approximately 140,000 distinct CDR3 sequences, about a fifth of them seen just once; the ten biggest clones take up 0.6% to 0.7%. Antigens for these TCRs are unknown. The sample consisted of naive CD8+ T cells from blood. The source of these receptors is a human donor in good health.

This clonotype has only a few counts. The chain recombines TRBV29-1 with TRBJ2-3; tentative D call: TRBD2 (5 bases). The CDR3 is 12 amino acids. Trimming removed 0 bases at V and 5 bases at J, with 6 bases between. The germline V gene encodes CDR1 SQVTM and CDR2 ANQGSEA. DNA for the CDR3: TGCAGCGTTGAAGACGGACTAGATACGCAGTATTTT. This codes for CSVEDGLDTQYF.

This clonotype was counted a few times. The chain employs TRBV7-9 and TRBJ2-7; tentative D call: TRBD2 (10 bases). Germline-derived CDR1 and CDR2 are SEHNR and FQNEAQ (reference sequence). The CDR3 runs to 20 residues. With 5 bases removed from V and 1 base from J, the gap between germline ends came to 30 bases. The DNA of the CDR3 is TGTGCCAGCAGCCCACTCCCGGGACAGGGAGGGACTAGCGCATCCTACGAGCAGTACTTC. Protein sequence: CASSPLPGQGGTSASYEQYF. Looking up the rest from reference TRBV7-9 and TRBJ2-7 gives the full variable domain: DTGVSQNPRHKITKRGQNVTFRCDPISEHNRLYWYRQTLGQGPEFLTYFQNEAQLEKSRLLSDRFSAERPKGSFSTLEIQRTEQGDSAMYLCASSPLPGQGGTSASYEQYFGPGTRLTVT.

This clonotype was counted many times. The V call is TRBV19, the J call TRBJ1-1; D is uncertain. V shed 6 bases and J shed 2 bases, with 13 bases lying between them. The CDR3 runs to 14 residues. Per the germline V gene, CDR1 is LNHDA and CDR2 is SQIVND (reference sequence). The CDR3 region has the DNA TGTGCCAGTAGCTTGAAGGGCGCCAACACTGAAGCTTTCTTT. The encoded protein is CASSLKGANTEAFF.

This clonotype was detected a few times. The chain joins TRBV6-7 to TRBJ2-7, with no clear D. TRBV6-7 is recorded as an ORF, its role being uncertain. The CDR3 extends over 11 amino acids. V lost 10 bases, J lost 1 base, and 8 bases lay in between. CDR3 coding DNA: TGTGCCAAGACACTATCCTACGAGCAGTACTTC. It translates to CAKTLSYEQYF.

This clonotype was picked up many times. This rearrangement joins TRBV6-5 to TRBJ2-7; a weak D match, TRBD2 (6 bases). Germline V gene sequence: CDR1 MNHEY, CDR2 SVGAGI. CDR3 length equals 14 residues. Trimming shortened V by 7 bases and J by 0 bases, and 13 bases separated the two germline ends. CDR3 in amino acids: CASTAGGSSYEQYF. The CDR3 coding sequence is TGTGCCAGCACAGCCGGGGGAAGCTCCTACGAGCAGTACTTC.

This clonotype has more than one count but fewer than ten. As DNA, the CDR3 is TGTGCCAGCAGCAGCACAAGGGGCCTGAACACTGAAGCTTTCTTT. The encoded protein is CASSSTRGLNTEAFF. The chain joins TRBV7-9 to TRBJ1-1; maybe TRBD1 (5 bases). CDR1 and CDR2 from the germline V gene are SEHNR and FQNEAQ (reference sequence). CDR3 length: 15 residues. V lost 5 bases to trimming and J lost 0 bases, with 13 bases between them.

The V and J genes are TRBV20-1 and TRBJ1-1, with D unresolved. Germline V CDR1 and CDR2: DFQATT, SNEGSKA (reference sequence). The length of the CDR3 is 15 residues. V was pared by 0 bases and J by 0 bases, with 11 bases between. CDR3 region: CSARDLRRMNTEAFF. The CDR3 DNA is TGCAGTGCTAGAGATCTTCGACGCATGAACACTGAAGCTTTCTTT.

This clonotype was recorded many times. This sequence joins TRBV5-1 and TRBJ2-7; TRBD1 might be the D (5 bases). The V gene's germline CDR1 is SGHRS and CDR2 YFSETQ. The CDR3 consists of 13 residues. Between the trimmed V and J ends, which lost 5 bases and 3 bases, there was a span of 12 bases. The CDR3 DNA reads TGCGCCAGCAGGGTAGGGGCCATCTACGAGCAGTACTTC. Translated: CASRVGAIYEQYF. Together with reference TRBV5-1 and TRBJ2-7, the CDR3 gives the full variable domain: KAGVTQTPRYLIKTRGQQVTLSCSPISGHRSVSWYQQTPGQGLQFLFEYFSETQRNKGNFPGRFSGRQFSNSRSEMNVSTLELGDSALYLCASRVGAIYEQYFGPGTRLTVT.

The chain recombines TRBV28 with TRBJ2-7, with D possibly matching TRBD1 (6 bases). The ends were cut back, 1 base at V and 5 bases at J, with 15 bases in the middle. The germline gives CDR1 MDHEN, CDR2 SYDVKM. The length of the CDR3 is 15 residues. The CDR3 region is CASSLFWDTGDEQYF. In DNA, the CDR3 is TGTGCCAGCAGTTTATTTTGGGACACCGGGGACGAGCAGTACTTC. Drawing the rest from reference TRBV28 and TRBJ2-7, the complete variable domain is DVKVTQSSRYLVKRTGEKVFLECVQDMDHENMFWYRQDPGLGLRLIYFSYDVKMKEKGDIPEGYSVSREKKERFSLILESASTNQTSMYLCASSLFWDTGDEQYFGPGTRLTVT.

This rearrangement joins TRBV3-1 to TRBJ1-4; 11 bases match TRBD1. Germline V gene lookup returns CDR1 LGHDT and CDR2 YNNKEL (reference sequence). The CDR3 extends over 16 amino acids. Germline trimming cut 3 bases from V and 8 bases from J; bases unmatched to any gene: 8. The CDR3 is CASSHTGQGAEEKLFF. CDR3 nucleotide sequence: TGTGCCAGCAGCCACACAGGACAGGGGGCGGAAGAAAAACTGTTTTTT.

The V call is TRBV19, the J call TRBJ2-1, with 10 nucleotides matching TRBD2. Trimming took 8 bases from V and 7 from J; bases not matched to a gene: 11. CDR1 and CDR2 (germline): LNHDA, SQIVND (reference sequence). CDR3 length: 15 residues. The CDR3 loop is CASGQREGVTNEQFF. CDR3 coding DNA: TGTGCCAGTGGCCAGCGGGAGGGGGTTACGAATGAGCAGTTCTTC.

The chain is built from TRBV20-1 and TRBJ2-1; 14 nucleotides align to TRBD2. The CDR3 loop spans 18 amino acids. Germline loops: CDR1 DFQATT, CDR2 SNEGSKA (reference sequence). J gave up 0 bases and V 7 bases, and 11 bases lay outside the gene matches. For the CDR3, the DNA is TGCAGTGTCACAGGACTAGCGGGAGGCATAATCTCCTACAATGAGCAGTTCTTC. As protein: CSVTGLAGGIISYNEQFF.

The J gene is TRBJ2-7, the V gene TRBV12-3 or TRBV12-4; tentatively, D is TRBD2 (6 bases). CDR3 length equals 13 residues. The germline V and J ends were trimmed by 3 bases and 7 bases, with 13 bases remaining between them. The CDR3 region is CASSFDGREEQYF. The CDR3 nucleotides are TGTGCCAGCAGTTTTGACGGGAGAGAAGAGCAGTACTTC.

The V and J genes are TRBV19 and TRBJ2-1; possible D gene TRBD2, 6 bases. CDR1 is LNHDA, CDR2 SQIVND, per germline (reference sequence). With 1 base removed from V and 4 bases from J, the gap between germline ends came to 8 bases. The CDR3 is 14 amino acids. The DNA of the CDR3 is TGTGCCAGTAGTATAGTACGGGAGTACAATGAGCAGTTCTTC. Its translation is CASSIVREYNEQFF.

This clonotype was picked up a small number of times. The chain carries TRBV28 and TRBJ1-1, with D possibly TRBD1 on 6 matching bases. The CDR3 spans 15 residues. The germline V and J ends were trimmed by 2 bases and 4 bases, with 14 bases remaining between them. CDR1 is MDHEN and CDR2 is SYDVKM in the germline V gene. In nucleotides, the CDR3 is TGTGCCAGCAGTTTACATACAGGGTCGGGCACTGAAGCTTTCTTT. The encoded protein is CASSLHTGSGTEAFF.

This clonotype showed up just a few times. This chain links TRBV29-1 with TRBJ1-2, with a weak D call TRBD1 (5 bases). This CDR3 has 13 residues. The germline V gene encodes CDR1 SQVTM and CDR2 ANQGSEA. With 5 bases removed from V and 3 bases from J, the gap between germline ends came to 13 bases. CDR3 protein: CSVLSGADYGYTF. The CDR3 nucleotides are TGCAGCGTTTTGAGCGGGGCCGACTATGGCTACACCTTC. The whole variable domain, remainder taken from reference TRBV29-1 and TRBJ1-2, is SAVISQKPSRDICQRGTSLTIQCQVDSQVTMMFWYRQQPGQSLTLIATANQGSEATYESGFVIDKFPISRPNLTFSTLTVSNMSPEDSSIYLCSVLSGADYGYTFGSGTRLTVV.

DNA of the CDR3: TGCGCCAGCAGCCAAGAAGGACAGGGGGTCGATCAGCCCCAGCATTTT. Translation gives CASSQEGQGVDQPQHF. This rearrangement joins TRBV4-1 to TRBJ1-5, with 10 positions matching TRBD1. Trimming took 0 bases from V and 5 from J; bases not matched to a gene: 4. From germline, CDR1 is MGHRA and CDR2 YSYEKL. The CDR3 contains 16 residues.